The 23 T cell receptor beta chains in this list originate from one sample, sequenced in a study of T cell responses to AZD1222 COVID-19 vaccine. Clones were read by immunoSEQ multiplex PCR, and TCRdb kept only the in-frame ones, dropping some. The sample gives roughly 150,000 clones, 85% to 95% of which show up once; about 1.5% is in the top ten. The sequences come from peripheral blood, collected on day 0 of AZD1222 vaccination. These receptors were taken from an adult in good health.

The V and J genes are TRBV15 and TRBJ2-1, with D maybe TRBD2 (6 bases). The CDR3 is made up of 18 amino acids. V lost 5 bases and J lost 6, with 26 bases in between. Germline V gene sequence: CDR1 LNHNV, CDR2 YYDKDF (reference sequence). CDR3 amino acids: CATSRDSRGGVTGNEQFF. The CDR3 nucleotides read TGTGCCACCAGCCGGGACTCCCGGGGTGGGGTGACGGGCAATGAGCAGTTCTTC.

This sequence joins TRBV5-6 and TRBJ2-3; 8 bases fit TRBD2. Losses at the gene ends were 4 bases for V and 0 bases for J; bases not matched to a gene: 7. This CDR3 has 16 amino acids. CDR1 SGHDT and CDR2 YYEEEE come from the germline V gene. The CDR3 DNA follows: TGTGCCAGCAGCATCATAGCGGGGCCTAGCACAGATACGCAGTATTTT. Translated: CASSIIAGPSTDTQYF.

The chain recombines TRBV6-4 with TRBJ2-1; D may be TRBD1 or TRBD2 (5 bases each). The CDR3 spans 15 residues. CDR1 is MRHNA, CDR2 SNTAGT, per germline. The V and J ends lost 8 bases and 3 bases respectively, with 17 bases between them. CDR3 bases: TGTGCCAGCGCCCCCCAGGGTGAGGGCTACAATGAGCAGTTCTTC. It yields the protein CASAPQGEGYNEQFF.

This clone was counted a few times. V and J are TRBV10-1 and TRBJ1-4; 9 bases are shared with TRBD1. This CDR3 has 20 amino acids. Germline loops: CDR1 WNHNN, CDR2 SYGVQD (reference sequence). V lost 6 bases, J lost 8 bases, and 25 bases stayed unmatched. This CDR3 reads CASSPGQGSLCSGSGEKLFF. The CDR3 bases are TGCGCCAGCAGCCCCGGACAGGGGTCCCTGTGTTCTGGGAGCGGCGAAAAACTGTTTTTT.

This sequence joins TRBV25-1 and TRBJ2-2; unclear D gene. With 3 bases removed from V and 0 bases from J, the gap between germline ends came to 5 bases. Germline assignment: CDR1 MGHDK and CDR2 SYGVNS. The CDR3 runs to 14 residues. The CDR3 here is CASSDPPNTGELFF. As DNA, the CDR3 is TGTGCCAGCAGTGACCCTCCGAACACCGGGGAGCTGTTTTTT.

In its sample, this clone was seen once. The CDR3 DNA sequence: TGTGCCAGCTCAGCAGGGGTGGGAGCTGAAGCTTTCTTT. It encodes CASSAGVGAEAFF. The chain joins TRBV18 to TRBJ1-1; weak D call: TRBD1 (6 bases). The CDR3 runs to 13 residues. CDR1 and CDR2 from the germline V gene are KGHSH and LQKENI. V dropped 5 bases and J dropped 6 bases, with 13 bases sitting between them.

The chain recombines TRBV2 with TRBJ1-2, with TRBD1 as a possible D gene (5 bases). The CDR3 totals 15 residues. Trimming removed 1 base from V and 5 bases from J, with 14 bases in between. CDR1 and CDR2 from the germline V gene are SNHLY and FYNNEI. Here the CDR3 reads CASSEGAGTVYGYTF. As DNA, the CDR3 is TGTGCCAGCAGTGAAGGCGCCGGGACCGTTTATGGCTACACCTTC.

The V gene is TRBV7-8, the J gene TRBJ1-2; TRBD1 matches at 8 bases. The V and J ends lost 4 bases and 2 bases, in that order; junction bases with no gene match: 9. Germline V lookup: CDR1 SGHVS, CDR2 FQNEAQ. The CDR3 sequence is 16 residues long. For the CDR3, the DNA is TGTGCCAGCAGCTCAATAACAGGGGGGACGAACTATGGCTACACCTTC. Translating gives CASSSITGGTNYGYTF.

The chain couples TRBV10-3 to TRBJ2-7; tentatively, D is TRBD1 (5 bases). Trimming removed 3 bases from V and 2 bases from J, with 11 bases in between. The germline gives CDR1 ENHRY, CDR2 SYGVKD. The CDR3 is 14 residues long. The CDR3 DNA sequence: TGTGCCATCAGTGAAAATCAGGGCCCCTACGAGCAGTACTTC. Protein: CAISENQGPYEQYF.

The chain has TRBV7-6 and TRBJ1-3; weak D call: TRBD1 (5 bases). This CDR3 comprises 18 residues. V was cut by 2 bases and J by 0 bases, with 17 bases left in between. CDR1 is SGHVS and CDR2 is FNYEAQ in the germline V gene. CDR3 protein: CASSLSAIFGGSGNTIYF. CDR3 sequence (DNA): TGTGCCAGCAGCTTATCAGCAATATTTGGGGGCTCTGGAAACACCATATATTTT.

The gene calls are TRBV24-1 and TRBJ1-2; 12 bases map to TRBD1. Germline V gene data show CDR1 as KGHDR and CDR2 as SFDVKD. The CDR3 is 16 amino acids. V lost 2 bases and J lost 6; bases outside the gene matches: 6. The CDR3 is CATSDSHGTGGHGYTF. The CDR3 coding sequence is TGTGCCACCAGTGATTCTCACGGGACAGGGGGCCATGGCTACACCTTC.

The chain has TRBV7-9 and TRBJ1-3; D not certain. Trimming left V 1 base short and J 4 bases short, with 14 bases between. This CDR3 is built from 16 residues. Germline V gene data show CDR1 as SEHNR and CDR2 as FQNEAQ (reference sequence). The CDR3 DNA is TGTGCCAGCAGCTTAGAGGCGACGCCCGTGGGAAACACCATATATTTT. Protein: CASSLEATPVGNTIYF.

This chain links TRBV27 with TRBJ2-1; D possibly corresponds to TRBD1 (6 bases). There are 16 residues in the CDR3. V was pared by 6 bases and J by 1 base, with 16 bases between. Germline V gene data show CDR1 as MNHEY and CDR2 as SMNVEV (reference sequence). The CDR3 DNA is TGTGCCAGCAGCCCTCCAGGGGCATGGTCCTACAATGAGCAGTTCTTC. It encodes CASSPPGAWSYNEQFF.

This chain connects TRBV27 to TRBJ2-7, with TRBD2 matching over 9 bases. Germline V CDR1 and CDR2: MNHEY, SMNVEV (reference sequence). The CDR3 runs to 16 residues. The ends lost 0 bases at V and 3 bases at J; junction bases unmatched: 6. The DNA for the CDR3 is TGTGCCAGCAGTTTATCTGCTAGCGGGACGTTCTACGAGCAGTACTTC. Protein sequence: CASSLSASGTFYEQYF.

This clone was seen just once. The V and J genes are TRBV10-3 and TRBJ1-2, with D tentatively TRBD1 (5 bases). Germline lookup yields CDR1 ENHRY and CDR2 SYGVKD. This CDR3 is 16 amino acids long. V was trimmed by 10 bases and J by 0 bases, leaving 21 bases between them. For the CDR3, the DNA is TGTGCCACCTACCGGGACGGATCAGACCCTAACTATGGCTACACCTTC. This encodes CATYRDGSDPNYGYTF.

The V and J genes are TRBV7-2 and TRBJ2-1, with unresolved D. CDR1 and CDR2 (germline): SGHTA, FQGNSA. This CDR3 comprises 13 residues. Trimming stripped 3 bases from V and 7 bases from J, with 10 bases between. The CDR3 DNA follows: TGTGCCAGCAGCTTCGGCCCTGGGAATGAGCAGTTCTTC. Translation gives CASSFGPGNEQFF. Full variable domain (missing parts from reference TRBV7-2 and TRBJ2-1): GAGVSQSPSNKVTEKGKDVELRCDPISGHTALYWYRQSLGQGLEFLIYFQGNSAPDKSGLPSDRFSAERTGGSVSTLTIQRTQQEDSAVYLCASSFGPGNEQFFGPGTRLTVL.

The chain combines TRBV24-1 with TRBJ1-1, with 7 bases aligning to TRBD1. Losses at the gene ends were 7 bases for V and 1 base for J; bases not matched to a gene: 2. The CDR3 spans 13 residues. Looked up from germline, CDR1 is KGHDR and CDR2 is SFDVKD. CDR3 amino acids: CATSRTGNTEAFF. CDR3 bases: TGTGCCACCAGCCGGACAGGGAACACTGAAGCTTTCTTT.

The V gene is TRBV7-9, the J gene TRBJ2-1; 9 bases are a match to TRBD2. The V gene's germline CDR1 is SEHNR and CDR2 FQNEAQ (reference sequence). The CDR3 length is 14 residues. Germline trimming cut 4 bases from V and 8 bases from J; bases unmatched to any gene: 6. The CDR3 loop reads CASSSGTSLDEQFF. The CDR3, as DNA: TGTGCCAGCAGCTCCGGGACTAGCTTGGATGAGCAGTTCTTC.

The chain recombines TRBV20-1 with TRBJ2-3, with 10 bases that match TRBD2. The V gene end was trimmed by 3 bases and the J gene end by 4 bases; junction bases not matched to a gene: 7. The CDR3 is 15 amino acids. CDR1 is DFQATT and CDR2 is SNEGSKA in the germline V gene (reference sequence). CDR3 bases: TGCAGTGCTAGTCTTTCTAGCGGGAGTGCAGATACGCAGTATTTT. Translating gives CSASLSSGSADTQYF.

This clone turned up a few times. The CDR3 coding sequence is TGCGCCAGCAGCCAATGGCCGCAGGGGCCGGACACTGAAGCTTTCTTT. It codes for CASSQWPQGPDTEAFF. The rearrangement joins TRBV4-1 to TRBJ1-1; the D gene is possibly TRBD1 (6 bases). From germline, CDR1 is MGHRA and CDR2 YSYEKL. V shed 2 bases and J shed 3 bases, with 16 bases lying between them. CDR3 size: 16 residues.

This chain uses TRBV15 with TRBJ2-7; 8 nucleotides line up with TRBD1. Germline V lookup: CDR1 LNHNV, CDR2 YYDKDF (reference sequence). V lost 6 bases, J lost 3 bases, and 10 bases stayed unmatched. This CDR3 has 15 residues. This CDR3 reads CATRNGRDRGYEQYF. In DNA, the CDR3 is TGTGCCACCAGGAACGGGCGCGACAGGGGCTACGAGCAGTACTTC.

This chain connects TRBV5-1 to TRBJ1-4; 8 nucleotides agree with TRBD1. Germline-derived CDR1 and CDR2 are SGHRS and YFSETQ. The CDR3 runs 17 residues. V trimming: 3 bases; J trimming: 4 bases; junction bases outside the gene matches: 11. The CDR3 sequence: CASSWDPGQAFNEKLFF. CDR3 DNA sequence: TGCGCCAGCAGCTGGGACCCGGGACAGGCGTTTAATGAAAAACTGTTTTTT.

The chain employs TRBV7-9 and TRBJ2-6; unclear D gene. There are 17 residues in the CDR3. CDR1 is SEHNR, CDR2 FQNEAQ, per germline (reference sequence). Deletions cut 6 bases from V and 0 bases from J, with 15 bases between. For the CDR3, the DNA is TGTGCCAGCAGGGCCAGTGGGCGGTTCTCTGGGGCCAACGTCCTGACTTTC. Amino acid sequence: CASRASGRFSGANVLTF.